A selection of T cell receptor beta chains follows, all from one sample in a study of cytomegalovirus exposure and HLA in healthy donors. Some clones are missing from TCRdb's copy, which holds only in-frame ones; the method was immunoSEQ multiplex PCR. In the table there are fewer than 250,000 clones, about 84% of which are singletons. The sample taken for sequencing was PBMCs. These receptors all come from a human donor in good health. The CDR3 runs from the conserved cysteine through the conserved F or W. The order of the fields is J gene, clone size, D gene, V gene, CDR3 protein, CDR3 DNA. A D gene is named only where the DNA matches it firmly. Some rows mark clone size as missing; the rest say once, few, many or name a class of expanded clone.

J: TRBJ1-1; size: .; D: .; V: TRBV27; CDR3: CASSPRPETFKNTEAFF; DNA: TGTGCCAGCAGTCCCCGCCCCGAGACATTTAAGAACACTGAAGCTTTCTTT
J: TRBJ1-2; size: .; D: .; V: TRBV7-6; CDR3: CASSPWDGGIGGYGYTF; DNA: TGTGCCAGCAGCCCCTGGGACGGAGGGATAGGAGGCTATGGCTACACCTTC
J: TRBJ2-3; size: .; D: TRBD2; V: TRBV6-5; CDR3: CASSYLSGTSTDTQYF; DNA: TGTGCCAGCAGTTACCTTAGCGGGACAAGCACAGATACGCAGTATTTT
J: TRBJ1-2; size: .; D: TRBD1; V: TRBV29-1; CDR3: CSGWDRGNYGYTF; DNA: TGCAGCGGGTGGGACAGGGGGAATTATGGCTACACCTTC
J: TRBJ2-1; size: .; D: .; V: TRBV28; CDR3: CASSLPDMRGQFF; DNA: TGTGCCAGCAGCCTACCCGACATGCGTGGGCAGTTCTTC
J: TRBJ2-3; size: once; D: .; V: TRBV7-2; CDR3: CASSSATRFLDTQYF; DNA: TGTGCCAGCAGCTCAGCAACTCGCTTCTTAGATACGCAGTATTTT
J: TRBJ2-3; size: .; D: .; V: TRBV5-4; CDR3: CASSLQGSTDTQYF; DNA: TGTGCCAGCAGCTTGCAGGGTAGCACAGATACGCAGTATTTT
J: TRBJ2-1; size: few; D: TRBD2; V: TRBV10-3; CDR3: CAISESLAVYNEQFF; DNA: TGTGCCATCAGTGAGAGTCTAGCGGTCTACAATGAGCAGTTCTTC
J: TRBJ1-2; size: .; D: .; V: TRBV27; CDR3: CASSLSRTSYGYTF; DNA: TGTGCCAGCAGTTTATCAAGGACATCTTATGGCTACACCTTC
J: TRBJ2-7; size: .; D: TRBD1; V: TRBV7-8; CDR3: CATYPGQGRMYEQYF; DNA: TGTGCCACCTACCCCGGACAGGGGCGTATGTACGAGCAGTACTTC
J: TRBJ1-5; size: .; D: .; V: TRBV7-9; CDR3: CSSSPMGGLGQPQHF; DNA: TGTTCCAGCAGCCCTATGGGGGGGTTGGGCCAGCCCCAGCATTTT
J: TRBJ2-2; size: .; D: TRBD2; V: TRBV29-1; CDR3: CSVDSGSWTGELFF; DNA: TGCAGCGTTGATAGCGGGAGTTGGACCGGGGAGCTGTTTTTT
J: TRBJ1-3; size: .; D: TRBD1; V: TRBV30; CDR3: CAWSAYRGAQGNTIYF; DNA: TGTGCCTGGAGTGCATACAGGGGGGCGCAGGGAAACACCATATATTTT
J: TRBJ2-1; size: .; D: .; V: TRBV20-1; CDR3: CSARAPNEQFF; DNA: TGCAGTGCTAGAGCTCCGAATGAGCAGTTCTTC
J: TRBJ1-1; size: .; D: .; V: TRBV2; CDR3: CASSREGHLNTEAFF; DNA: TGTGCCAGCAGTCGAGAAGGACACCTGAACACTGAAGCTTTCTTT
J: TRBJ1-1; size: .; D: TRBD1; V: TRBV5-1; CDR3: CASSLAGARGRSTEAFF; DNA: TGCGCCAGCAGCTTGGCAGGAGCCAGGGGGCGAAGCACTGAAGCTTTCTTT
J: TRBJ1-1; size: once; D: .; V: TRBV6-5; CDR3: CATRQNMNTEAFF; DNA: TGTGCCACCCGACAGAACATGAACACTGAAGCTTTCTTT
J: TRBJ2-5; size: .; D: TRBD2; V: TRBV18; CDR3: CASSLAGGVETQYF; DNA: TGTGCCAGCTCACTAGCGGGAGGAGTAGAGACCCAGTACTTC
J: TRBJ1-2; size: .; D: TRBD1; V: TRBV6-5; CDR3: CASSYSNRGNGYTF; DNA: TGTGCCAGCAGTTACTCGAACAGGGGGAATGGCTACACCTTC
J: TRBJ2-7; size: few; D: TRBD1; V: TRBV7-9; CDR3: CASSLVPWTGAKTAYEQYF; DNA: TGTGCCAGCAGCTTAGTCCCCTGGACAGGGGCCAAAACCGCCTACGAGCAGTACTTC
J: TRBJ2-1; size: .; D: TRBD2; V: TRBV5-1; CDR3: CASSLEGLAGYNEQFF; DNA: TGCGCCAGCAGCTTGGAGGGACTAGCGGGTTACAATGAGCAGTTCTTC
J: TRBJ1-2; size: .; D: .; V: TRBV7-9; CDR3: CASRFSGGYTF; DNA: TGTGCCAGCAGATTTTCTGGCGGCTACACCTTC
J: TRBJ1-3; size: .; D: .; V: TRBV6-5; CDR3: CASSLRVGNTIYF; DNA: TGTGCCAGCAGTCTCAGGGTTGGAAACACCATATATTTT
J: TRBJ2-7; size: .; D: .; V: TRBV4-1; CDR3: CASSQDWTGIRDYEQYF; DNA: TGCGCCAGCAGCCAAGATTGGACCGGGATCAGAGACTACGAGCAGTACTTC
J: TRBJ1-4; size: once; D: .; V: TRBV28; CDR3: CASSSSKGSTNEKLFF; DNA: TGTGCCAGCAGTTCCAGTAAGGGGTCAACTAATGAAAAACTGTTTTTT
J: TRBJ2-1; size: .; D: TRBD1; V: TRBV7-2; CDR3: CASSLDRGGTGVDEQFF; DNA: TGTGCCAGCAGCTTAGATCGTGGGGGGACAGGGGTCGATGAGCAGTTCTTC
J: TRBJ2-7; size: .; D: .; V: TRBV20-1; CDR3: CSASISYEQYF; DNA: TGCAGTGCTAGTATTTCTTACGAGCAGTACTTC
J: TRBJ1-1; size: .; D: .; V: TRBV5-3; CDR3: CARSLTDSEAFF; DNA: TGTGCCAGAAGCTTAACGGACAGTGAAGCTTTCTTT
J: TRBJ2-5; size: once; D: TRBD2; V: TRBV9; CDR3: CASSVVEAGHQETQYF; DNA: TGTGCCAGCAGCGTAGTTGAAGCGGGACACCAAGAGACCCAGTACTTC
J: TRBJ2-3; size: .; D: TRBD2; V: TRBV11-2; CDR3: CASSLGTSGAVGNTDTQYF; DNA: TGTGCCAGCAGCCTAGGGACTAGCGGGGCCGTGGGGAACACGGATACGCAGTATTTT
J: TRBJ2-2; size: .; D: TRBD2; V: TRBV7-3; CDR3: CASSSSGNLGGELFF; DNA: TGTGCCAGCAGCTCTAGCGGGAATTTGGGCGGGGAGCTGTTTTTT